The sequence of this T cell receptor beta chain was determined in a study of blood T cell repertoires in COVID-19. Study summary: In each case, the material was cDNA or gDNA derived from T cells, B-cell-depleted T cells, or PBMCs.

Trimming took 2 bases from V and 3 from J; bases not matched to a gene: 6. The CDR3 length is 15 residues. In germline, CDR1 is MNHNY, CDR2 SVGAGI (reference sequence). Profiling relied on immunoSEQ multiplex PCR, and the TCRdb table lists in-frame clones only, not all of them. The sample holds some 180,000 clones, approximately 90% seen once. Sequencing was done on a sample of peripheral blood. The clonotype originates from a man in his forties with active or convalescent COVID-19. The gene calls are TRBV6-6 and TRBJ2-7, with TRBD1 matching 8 bases. The CDR3 here is CASSYASDRGYEQYF. CDR3 in DNA: TGTGCCAGCAGTTACGCTTCTGACAGGGGCTACGAGCAGTACTTC.